The clone carrying this T cell receptor (beta chain) showed up just a few times. Clones were read by immunoSEQ multiplex PCR, and TCRdb kept only the in-frame ones, dropping some. The sample contains 35,000 to 50,000 clones, 75% to 85% of which appear only once. The data were obtained in a study of OX40 agonist ivuxolimab in advanced cancers. Trimming removed 7 bases from V and 10 bases from J, with 17 bases in between. The CDR3 loop spans 14 amino acids. CDR1 MNHNY and CDR2 SVGAGI come from the germline V gene (reference sequence). Sequencing used CD4+ or CD8+ T cells sorted from blood, obtained in a trial of the OX40 agonist ivuxolimab. The TCR sequence derives from an adult with an advanced solid tumor such as melanoma, head and neck, liver or kidney cancer. The gene calls are TRBV6-6 and TRBJ1-6, with D unresolved. The CDR3 here is CASTNRNGKSPLHF. The DNA for the CDR3 is TGTGCCAGCACCAACCGGAACGGGAAATCACCCCTCCACTTT.